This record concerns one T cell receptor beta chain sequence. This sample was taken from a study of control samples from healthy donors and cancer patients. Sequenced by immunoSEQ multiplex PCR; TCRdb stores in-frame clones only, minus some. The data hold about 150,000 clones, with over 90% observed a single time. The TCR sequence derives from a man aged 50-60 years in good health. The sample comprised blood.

The CDR3 protein is CASSGGTASGNTIYF. CDR3 bases: TGTGCCAGCAGTGGGGGGACAGCCTCTGGAAACACCATATATTTT. This chain links TRBV6-1 with TRBJ1-3; 7 nucleotides match TRBD1. V lost 4 bases to trimming and J lost 0 bases; unmatched junction nucleotides: 3. The CDR3 is made up of 15 amino acids. Germline V lookup: CDR1 MNHNS, CDR2 SASEGT.